Sequencing of this T cell receptor (beta chain) was carried out in a study of T cells in localized non-small cell lung cancer. Findings and limits, study-wide: Analysis by sequencing included only one tumor region, so heterogeneity remains possible. Appearances in adjacent lung were noted for a median 57 of the top 100 tumor clones. Tumor trailed uninvolved adjacent lung in T cell clonality, which peaked there.

TCRdb's table, derived via immunoSEQ multiplex PCR, lists solely in-frame clones and lacks some. The data contain 45,000 to 65,000 clones, 70% to 90% of them singletons. For this clone: The antigen is not known.

The sample consisted of peripheral blood, taken before any cancer treatment. The sequence was collected from a man aged 40 to 70 with stage I squamous cell lung carcinoma.

In DNA form, the CDR3 reads TGTGCCAGCATACTCGACAGGAGGGAGCCAGTCCTAGTTTCTGGAGAGCAGTACTTC. Translating gives CASILDRREPVLVSGEQYF. This chain links TRBV27 with TRBJ2-7; possibly TRBD1 or TRBD2 for D (6 bases each). The CDR3 is 19 residues long. CDR1 and CDR2 from the germline V gene are MNHEY and SMNVEV (reference sequence). Trimming pared 7 bases from V and 7 bases from J, leaving 35 bases between.